The 28 T cell receptor beta chains in this list originate from one sample, sequenced in a study of CD8+ T cells in alopecia areata. Following RNA extraction, reverse transcription yielded cDNA that acted as the sequencing template. Generated by immunoSEQ multiplex PCR, the TCRdb table keeps only in-frame clones and is missing some. Of some 100,000 clones listed, approximately 59% were seen once; the top ten hold almost 30%. As to treatment: oral pan-JAK inhibitor, 5-10 mg twice daily. The sample was CD8+ T cells sorted from blood, taken at week 4, from a patient treated with tofacitinib. The receptors were sampled from a human donor with alopecia areata.

The rearrangement uses TRBV5-6 and TRBJ2-1; no clear D. The germline V gene has CDR1 SGHDT and CDR2 YYEEEE. Trimming cost V 2 bases and J 6 bases, with 15 bases left between them. This CDR3 has 15 amino acids. CDR3 DNA sequence: TGTGCCAGCAGCTTTCCAAGTCGCCGATCCAATGAGCAGTTCTTC. As protein: CASSFPSRRSNEQFF.

The V call is TRBV30, the J call TRBJ2-7; D uncertain. This CDR3 spans 11 amino acids. Germline-derived CDR1 and CDR2 are GTSNPN and SVGIG (reference sequence). V dropped 1 base and J dropped 4 bases, with 5 bases sitting between them. The CDR3 spells CAWSAQYEQYF. In nucleotides, the CDR3 is TGTGCCTGGAGTGCCCAGTACGAGCAGTACTTC.

The genes are TRBV27 and TRBJ2-1; 8 nucleotides align to TRBD1. Per germline, CDR1 MNHEY and CDR2 SMNVEV (reference sequence). After removal of 5 bases from V and 3 bases from J, the junction contained 12 bases not matched to a gene. The CDR3 is made up of 17 amino acids. CDR3 amino acids: CASSPTSTGVLYNEQFF. The CDR3 coding sequence is TGTGCCAGCAGTCCGACATCGACAGGGGTCCTCTACAATGAGCAGTTCTTC.

This clone occurred a few times. This chain connects TRBV6-5 to TRBJ2-7, with 7 bases lining up with TRBD1. CDR1 MNHEY and CDR2 SVGAGI come from the germline V gene. The CDR3 length is 14 residues. After removal of 2 bases from V and 5 bases from J, the junction contained 6 bases not matched to a gene. This chain's CDR3 is CASSYVEGADEQYF. As DNA, the CDR3 is TGTGCCAGCAGTTACGTAGAGGGGGCTGACGAGCAGTACTTC.

The chain links TRBV7-2 to TRBJ1-5; 7 positions agree with TRBD1. Looked up from germline, CDR1 is SGHTA and CDR2 is FQGNSA. Trimming removed 3 bases from V and 3 bases from J; junction bases left unmatched: 2. The CDR3 loop spans 14 amino acids. In DNA form, the CDR3 reads TGTGCCAGCAGCTTGACAGGGTACAATCAGCCCCAGCATTTT. It encodes CASSLTGYNQPQHF.

This clone has a handful of counts. The chain couples TRBV29-1 to TRBJ2-3, with TRBD2 matching over 13 bases. CDR3 length equals 18 residues. Germline V gene sequence: CDR1 SQVTM, CDR2 ANQGSEA. V lost 2 bases and J lost 2; bases outside the gene matches: 10. In DNA, the CDR3 is TGCAGCGTTGAAAGGGGGACTAGCGGGGCGTTTGACACAGATACGCAGTATTTT. Amino acid sequence: CSVERGTSGAFDTDTQYF.

About this clone itself: Other DNA sequences from this sample encode an identical CDR3 as well. The chain carries TRBV9 and TRBJ2-2; D unclear. Germline V gives CDR1 SGDLS, CDR2 YYNGEE. V lost 0 bases and J 5 bases, leaving 5 bases between the germline ends. This CDR3 has 13 residues. The CDR3 DNA reads TGTGCCAGCAGCGTAGCACTGACCGGGGAGCTGTTTTTT. Protein sequence: CASSVALTGELFF.

There are a few counts of this clone. The chain recombines TRBV5-6 with TRBJ2-1; D not certain. The CDR3 spans 11 residues. Trimming cost V 4 bases and J 7 bases, with 6 bases left between them. In germline, CDR1 is SGHDT, CDR2 YYEEEE. The CDR3 is CASSESNEQFF. CDR3 nucleotide sequence: TGTGCCAGCAGCGAATCGAATGAGCAGTTCTTC. Based on the CDR3 plus reference TRBV5-6 and TRBJ2-1, the full variable domain is DAGVTQSPTHLIKTRGQQVTLRCSPKSGHDTVSWYQQALGQGPQFIFQYYEEEERQRGNFPDRFSGHQFPNYSSELNVNALLLGDSALYLCASSESNEQFFGPGTRLTVL.

This clone was picked up a small number of times. The rearrangement joins TRBV29-1 to TRBJ2-7, with D maybe TRBD1 (5 bases). This CDR3 is built from 14 residues. V was clipped by 7 bases and J by 0 bases, with 16 bases between them. Germline V gene lookup returns CDR1 SQVTM and CDR2 ANQGSEA. CDR3 in DNA: TGCAGCGGTGCAATGCTGGGGCCCTCCTACGAGCAGTACTTC. The encoded protein is CSGAMLGPSYEQYF.

This chain joins TRBV6-6 and TRBJ2-3, with D perhaps matching TRBD2 (5 bases). The CDR3 extends over 16 amino acids. CDR1 MNHNY and CDR2 SVGAGI come from the germline V gene (reference sequence). Trimming shortened V by 5 bases and J by 5 bases, and 20 bases separated the two germline ends. The CDR3 DNA reads as TGTGCCAGCAGTCCCCCCGGGGAGATCAAGGGAGATACGCAGTATTTT. It is translated as CASSPPGEIKGDTQYF.

J is TRBJ1-2 and V is TRBV30; no reliable D call. V dropped 5 bases and J dropped 1 base, with 14 bases sitting between them. Per germline, CDR1 GTSNPN and CDR2 SVGIG (reference sequence). The CDR3 sequence is 14 residues long. The CDR3 loop is CAWSPIGVNYGYTF. As DNA, the CDR3 is TGTGCCTGGTCCCCCATCGGGGTTAACTATGGCTACACCTTC.

The gene calls are TRBV13 and TRBJ2-7; D uncertain. Germline CDR1 and CDR2: PRHDT and FYEKMQ (reference sequence). This CDR3 contains 13 residues. Between the trimmed V and J ends, which lost 5 bases and 7 bases, there was a span of 15 bases. CDR3 loop: CASSQFKGREQYF. In DNA form, the CDR3 reads TGTGCCAGCAGCCAATTTAAAGGGCGAGAGCAGTACTTC.

The gene calls are TRBV29-1 and TRBJ2-1; D unclear. The germline V and J ends were trimmed by 3 bases and 5 bases, with 5 bases remaining between them. CDR1 and CDR2 (germline): SQVTM, ANQGSEA. The CDR3 spans 11 residues. The DNA for the CDR3 is TGCAGCGTTGAGGAGAACAATGAGCAGTTCTTC. Protein: CSVEENNEQFF.

This clone was counted a single time. This chain uses TRBV4-1 with TRBJ2-7; 9 positions match TRBD1. CDR3 length: 14 amino acids. From germline, CDR1 is MGHRA and CDR2 YSYEKL. The ends lost 1 base at V and 4 bases at J; junction bases unmatched: 2. The CDR3, as DNA: TGCGCCAGCAGCCAAGGGGACAGGGCTTACGAGCAGTACTTC. Its translation is CASSQGDRAYEQYF.

The rearrangement links TRBV4-1 to TRBJ2-7; D is possibly TRBD1 (6 bases). V was shortened by 4 bases and J by 4 bases, with 20 bases between the two germline ends. The CDR3 consists of 16 residues. The germline V gene has CDR1 MGHRA and CDR2 YSYEKL. The CDR3 sequence is CASSPEAPWTDYEQYF. CDR3 DNA sequence: TGCGCCAGCAGCCCGGAGGCGCCTTGGACAGATTACGAGCAGTACTTC.

CDR3 protein: CASSLAWDVGNSPLHF. The CDR3 nucleotides read TGTGCCAGCAGCTTAGCATGGGACGTTGGGAATTCACCCCTCCACTTT. The V gene is TRBV11-2, the J gene TRBJ1-6; weak D call: TRBD1 (5 bases). The CDR3 sequence is 16 residues long. From germline, CDR1 is SGHAT and CDR2 FQNNGV. Trimming pared 1 base from V and 7 bases from J, leaving 14 bases between.

The count of this clone is one. The chain couples TRBV7-2 to TRBJ2-2; 11 bases map to TRBD1. The trim removed 2 bases at V and 7 bases at J, leaving 3 bases unmatched. CDR1 and CDR2 (germline): SGHTA, FQGNSA. This CDR3 contains 15 residues. The chain's CDR3 is CASSLRTGGGGELFF. For the CDR3, the DNA is TGTGCCAGCAGCTTACGGACAGGGGGCGGCGGGGAGCTGTTTTTT.

The CDR3 nucleotides are TGTGCCTGGTCCGGCGGGGACGTAAGCTACGAGCAGTACTTC. Encoded protein: CAWSGGDVSYEQYF. This chain uses TRBV30 with TRBJ2-7, with a tentative D call TRBD2 (6 bases). The CDR3 is 14 amino acids. The ends were cut back, 5 bases at V and 3 bases at J, with 17 bases in the middle. Germline CDR1 GTSNPN, CDR2 SVGIG (reference sequence).

About this clone itself: Other DNA sequences in this sample translate to the same CDR3. The rearrangement uses TRBV5-1 and TRBJ2-7, with D tentatively TRBD2 (5 bases). CDR1 is SGHRS, CDR2 YFSETQ, per germline. The CDR3 runs to 12 residues. Between the trimmed V and J ends, which lost 2 bases and 3 bases, there was a span of 6 bases. CDR3 DNA sequence: TGCGCCAGCAGCTTTGAGGGCTACGAGCAGTACTTC. It codes for CASSFEGYEQYF.

This sequence joins TRBV29-1 and TRBJ2-5, with TRBD1 as a possible D gene (5 bases). Germline lookup yields CDR1 SQVTM and CDR2 ANQGSEA. The V end was cut by 4 bases, the J end by 2 bases, with 11 bases between. The CDR3 sequence is 13 residues long. This CDR3 reads CSVVPRVQETQYF. CDR3 DNA: TGCAGCGTTGTACCCAGGGTACAAGAGACCCAGTACTTC.

J is TRBJ2-1 and V is TRBV27; 8 nucleotides agree with TRBD1. Germline trimming cut 8 bases from V and 6 bases from J; bases unmatched to any gene: 3. This CDR3 has 12 residues. The germline CDR1 and CDR2 sequences are MNHEY and SMNVEV (reference sequence). CDR3 sequence (DNA): TGTGCCAGCGGGACAGGCGGCAATGAGCAGTTCTTC. Translated, it gives CASGTGGNEQFF.

In this sample, this clone turned up a few times. The chain recombines TRBV2 with TRBJ1-4; D unclear. This CDR3 comprises 17 residues. Deletions cut 0 bases from V and 7 bases from J, with 18 bases between. Germline CDR1 is SNHLY and CDR2 is FYNNEI. The CDR3 coding sequence is TGTGCCAGCAGTGAAGCGATAACCTTTGGCGGGGTTGAAAAACTGTTTTTT. This sequence encodes CASSEAITFGGVEKLFF.

The DNA of the CDR3 is TGCGCCAGCAGCCAAAGCCACTCCCAAGAGACCCAGTACTTC. It is translated as CASSQSHSQETQYF. V usage is TRBV4-1 and J usage is TRBJ2-5; D uncertain. CDR1 and CDR2 (germline): MGHRA, YSYEKL. The CDR3 covers 14 residues. Trimming removed 2 bases at V and 1 base at J, with 8 bases between.

This clone was observed a handful of times. Other DNA sequences in the same sample also yield this CDR3. The chain has TRBV15 and TRBJ2-3; D not certain. CDR1 LNHNV and CDR2 YYDKDF come from the germline V gene (reference sequence). The CDR3 sequence is 15 residues long. Trimming took 0 bases from V and 2 from J, leaving 9 bases between them. The CDR3 nucleotides are TGTGCCACCAGCAGAGATCGTGGAAACACAGATACGCAGTATTTT. This codes for CATSRDRGNTDTQYF.

The rearrangement uses TRBV4-1 and TRBJ2-1, with D maybe TRBD2 (5 bases). Germline CDR1 is MGHRA and CDR2 is YSYEKL. V lost 6 bases and J lost 4, with 13 bases in between. The CDR3 contains 14 residues. This chain's CDR3 is CASRRTEEYNEQFF. The CDR3 DNA is TGCGCCAGCAGGAGGACGGAGGAATACAATGAGCAGTTCTTC.

V usage is TRBV30 and J usage is TRBJ2-7; D is undetermined. From germline, CDR1 is GTSNPN and CDR2 SVGIG (reference sequence). The V end lost 2 bases, the J end lost 0 bases, and 5 bases lay between the germline ends. The length of the CDR3 is 12 residues. CDR3 nucleotides: TGTGCCTGGAGTATGGCCTCCTACGAGCAGTACTTC. Translation gives CAWSMASYEQYF. The variable domain in full, with the rest retrieved from reference TRBV30 and TRBJ2-7, is SQTIHQWPATLVQPVGSPLSLECTVEGTSNPNLYWYRQAAGRGLQLLFYSVGIGQISSEVPQNLSASRPQDRQFILSSKKLLLSDSGFYLCAWSMASYEQYFGPGTRLTVT.

This sequence joins TRBV30 and TRBJ2-1; D ambiguous. This CDR3 spans 10 amino acids. Germline V CDR1 and CDR2: GTSNPN, SVGIG (reference sequence). The V end lost 6 bases, the J end lost 16 bases, and 16 bases lay between the germline ends. DNA of the CDR3: TGTGCCTGCCTCTTCAACAACCCTTTCTTC. Amino acids: CACLFNNPFF.

CDR3 in DNA: TGTGCCTGGAGTGCGGGCGACTGGGAGACCCAGTACTTC. Translation gives CAWSAGDWETQYF. The chain has TRBV30 and TRBJ2-5, with D uncertain. CDR3 length equals 13 residues. Trimming pared 1 base from V and 5 bases from J, leaving 11 bases between. Looked up from germline, CDR1 is GTSNPN and CDR2 is SVGIG (reference sequence).